This T cell receptor (beta chain) was sequenced during a study of T cell changes during pregnancy in multiple sclerosis. The CDR3 has 11 amino acids. In germline, CDR1 is DFQATT, CDR2 SNEGSKA (reference sequence). The V gene lost 7 bases and the J gene lost 6 bases, with 12 bases spanning the gap. The protocol was immunoSEQ multiplex PCR, while the TCRdb copy is restricted to in-frame clones and leaves out a portion. The data hold 60,000 to 70,000 clones, with 91% observed a single time. The clonotype was recovered from a female donor with multiple sclerosis, enrolled in a pregnancy study. The V and J genes are TRBV20-1 and TRBJ2-5; the D is unclear. This specimen was peripheral blood, taken in the second trimester of pregnancy. Written as DNA, the CDR3 is TGCAGTGTCTCCCAAGCGAAGACCCAGTACTTC. It specifies CSVSQAKTQYF.